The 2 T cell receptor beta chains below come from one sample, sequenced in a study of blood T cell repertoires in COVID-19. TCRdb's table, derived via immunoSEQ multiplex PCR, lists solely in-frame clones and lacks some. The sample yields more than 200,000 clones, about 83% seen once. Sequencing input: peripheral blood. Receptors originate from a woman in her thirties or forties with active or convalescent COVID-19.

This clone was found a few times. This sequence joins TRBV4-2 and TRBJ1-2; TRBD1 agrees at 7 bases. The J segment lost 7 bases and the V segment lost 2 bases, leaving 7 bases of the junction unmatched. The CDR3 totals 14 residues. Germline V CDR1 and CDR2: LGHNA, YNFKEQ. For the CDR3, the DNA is TGTGCCAGCAGCCAAACACAGACAGGGATTGGCTACACCTTC. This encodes CASSQTQTGIGYTF.

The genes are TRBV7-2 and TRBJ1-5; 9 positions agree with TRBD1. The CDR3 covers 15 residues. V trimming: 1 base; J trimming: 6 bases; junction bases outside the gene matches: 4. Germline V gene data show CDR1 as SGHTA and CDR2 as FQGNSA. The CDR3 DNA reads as TGTGCCAGCAGCTTAGAACAGGGGGCGAGTCAGCCCCAGCATTTT. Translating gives CASSLEQGASQPQHF.